The clone carrying this T cell receptor (beta chain) was seen only a few times. In the original processing: From reference gene primer amplification, estimates of nucleated cell counts were derived. The protocol was immunoSEQ multiplex PCR, while the TCRdb copy is restricted to in-frame clones and leaves out a portion. V and J calls and clone size follow that table, whereas D and trimming were derived from the DNA. The sample contains about 90,000 clones, 80% of which appear only once. Germline CDR1 reads SGHAT; CDR2 reads FQNNGV. V lost 5 bases and J lost 0, with 8 bases in between. This CDR3 is built from 14 residues. The data are from a study of blood T cell repertoires in COVID-19.

Input material: peripheral blood. This chain connects TRBV11-2 to TRBJ1-3; unclear D gene. This clonotype originated in a woman in her sixties or seventies with acute or convalescent COVID-19. Written as DNA, the CDR3 is TGTGCCAGCAGCAGAGGGAGCTCTGGAAACACCATATATTTT. Its protein is CASSRGSSGNTIYF.